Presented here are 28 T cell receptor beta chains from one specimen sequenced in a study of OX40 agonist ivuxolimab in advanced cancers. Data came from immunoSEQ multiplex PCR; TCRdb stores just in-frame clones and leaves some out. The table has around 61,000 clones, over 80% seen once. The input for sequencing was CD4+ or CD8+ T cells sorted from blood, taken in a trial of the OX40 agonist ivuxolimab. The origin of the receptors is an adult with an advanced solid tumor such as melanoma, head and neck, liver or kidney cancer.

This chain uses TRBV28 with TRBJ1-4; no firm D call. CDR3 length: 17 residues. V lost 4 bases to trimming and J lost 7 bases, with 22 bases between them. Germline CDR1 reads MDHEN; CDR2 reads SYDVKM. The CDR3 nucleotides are TGTGCCAGCAGTTCCACAACCCCCTCCGGATGGGTTGAAAAACTGTTTTTT. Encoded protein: CASSSTTPSGWVEKLFF.

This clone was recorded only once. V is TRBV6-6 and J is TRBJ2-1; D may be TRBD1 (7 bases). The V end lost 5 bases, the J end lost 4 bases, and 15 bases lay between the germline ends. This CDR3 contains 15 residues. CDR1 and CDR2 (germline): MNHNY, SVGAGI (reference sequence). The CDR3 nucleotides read TGTGCCAGCAGTATAACAGGGGACTTTTACAATGAGCAGTTCTTC. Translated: CASSITGDFYNEQFF.

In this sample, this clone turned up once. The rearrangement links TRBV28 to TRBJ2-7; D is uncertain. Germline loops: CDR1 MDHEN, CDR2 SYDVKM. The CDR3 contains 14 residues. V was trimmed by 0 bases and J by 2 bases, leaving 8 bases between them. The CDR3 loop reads CASSLWDGAYEQYF. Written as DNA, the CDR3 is TGTGCCAGCAGTTTATGGGACGGAGCCTACGAGCAGTACTTC.

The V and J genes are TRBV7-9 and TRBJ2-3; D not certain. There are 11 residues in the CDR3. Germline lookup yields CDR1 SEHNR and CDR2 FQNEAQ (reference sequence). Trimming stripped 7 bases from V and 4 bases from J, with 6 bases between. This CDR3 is CASTSADTQYF. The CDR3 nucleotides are TGTGCCAGCACCTCTGCAGATACGCAGTATTTT.

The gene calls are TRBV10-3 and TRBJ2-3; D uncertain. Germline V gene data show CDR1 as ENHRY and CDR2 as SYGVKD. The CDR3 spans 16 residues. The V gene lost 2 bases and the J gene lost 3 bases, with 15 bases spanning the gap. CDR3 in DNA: TGTGCCATCAGTGAGGCACCTCTTTTGCGGACAGATACGCAGTATTTT. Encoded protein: CAISEAPLLRTDTQYF.

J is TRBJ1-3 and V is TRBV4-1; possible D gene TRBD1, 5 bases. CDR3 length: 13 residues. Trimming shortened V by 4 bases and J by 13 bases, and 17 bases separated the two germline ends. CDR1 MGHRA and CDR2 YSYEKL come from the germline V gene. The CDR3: CASSPRRYSGIYF. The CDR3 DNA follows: TGCGCCAGCAGCCCAAGGAGGTATTCAGGGATATATTTT.

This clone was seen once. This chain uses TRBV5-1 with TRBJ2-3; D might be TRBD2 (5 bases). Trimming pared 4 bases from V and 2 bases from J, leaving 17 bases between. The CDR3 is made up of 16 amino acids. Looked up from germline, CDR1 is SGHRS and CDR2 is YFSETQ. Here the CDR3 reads CASSPGAAVTTDTQYF. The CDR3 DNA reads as TGCGCCAGCAGCCCAGGAGCGGCAGTTACCACAGATACGCAGTATTTT. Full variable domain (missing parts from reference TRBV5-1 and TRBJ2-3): KAGVTQTPRYLIKTRGQQVTLSCSPISGHRSVSWYQQTPGQGLQFLFEYFSETQRNKGNFPGRFSGRQFSNSRSEMNVSTLELGDSALYLCASSPGAAVTTDTQYFGPGTRLTVL.

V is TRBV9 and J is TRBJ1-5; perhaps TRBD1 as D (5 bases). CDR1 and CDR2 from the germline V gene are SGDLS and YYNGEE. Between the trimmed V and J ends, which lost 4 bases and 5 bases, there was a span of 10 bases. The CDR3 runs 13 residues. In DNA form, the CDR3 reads TGTGCCAGCAGCCCCTCGGGGGATCAGCCCCAGCATTTT. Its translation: CASSPSGDQPQHF.

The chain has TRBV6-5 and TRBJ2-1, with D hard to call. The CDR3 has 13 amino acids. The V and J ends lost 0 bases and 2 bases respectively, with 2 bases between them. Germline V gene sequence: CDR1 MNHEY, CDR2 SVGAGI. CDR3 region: CASSYSPYNEQFF. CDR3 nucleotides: TGTGCCAGCAGTTACTCTCCCTACAATGAGCAGTTCTTC.

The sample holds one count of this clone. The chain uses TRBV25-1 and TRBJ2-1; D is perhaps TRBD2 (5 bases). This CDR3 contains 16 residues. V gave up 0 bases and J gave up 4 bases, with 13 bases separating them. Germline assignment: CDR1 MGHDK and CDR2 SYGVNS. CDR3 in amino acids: CASSEYGEGRYNEQFF. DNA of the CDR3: TGTGCCAGCAGTGAATACGGTGAGGGCAGGTACAATGAGCAGTTCTTC.

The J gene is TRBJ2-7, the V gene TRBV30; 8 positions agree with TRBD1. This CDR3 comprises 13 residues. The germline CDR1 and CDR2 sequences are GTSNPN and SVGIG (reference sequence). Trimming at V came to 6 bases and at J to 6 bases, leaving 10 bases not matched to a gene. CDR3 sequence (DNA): TGTGCCTGCTACCCCGGGACAGGCACCGAGCAGTACGTC. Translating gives CACYPGTGTEQYV.

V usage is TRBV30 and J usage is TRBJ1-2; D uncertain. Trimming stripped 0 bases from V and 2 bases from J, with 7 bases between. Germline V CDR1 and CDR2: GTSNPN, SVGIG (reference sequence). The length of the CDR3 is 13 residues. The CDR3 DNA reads TGTGCCTGGAGTGTCCAGGCCAACTATGGCTACACCTTC. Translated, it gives CAWSVQANYGYTF.

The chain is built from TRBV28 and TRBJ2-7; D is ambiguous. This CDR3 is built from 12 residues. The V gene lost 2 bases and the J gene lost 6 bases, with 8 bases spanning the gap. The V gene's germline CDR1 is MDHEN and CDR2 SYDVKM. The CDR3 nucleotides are TGTGCCAGCAGTTTAGGCCAGATCGAGCAGTACTTC. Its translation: CASSLGQIEQYF.

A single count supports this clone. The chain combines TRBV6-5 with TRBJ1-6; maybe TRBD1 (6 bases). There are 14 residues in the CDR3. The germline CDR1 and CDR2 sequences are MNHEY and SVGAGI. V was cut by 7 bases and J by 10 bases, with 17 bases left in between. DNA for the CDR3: TGTGCCAGCACCGTTACTCAGGGGCCCTCACCCCTCCACTTT. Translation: CASTVTQGPSPLHF.

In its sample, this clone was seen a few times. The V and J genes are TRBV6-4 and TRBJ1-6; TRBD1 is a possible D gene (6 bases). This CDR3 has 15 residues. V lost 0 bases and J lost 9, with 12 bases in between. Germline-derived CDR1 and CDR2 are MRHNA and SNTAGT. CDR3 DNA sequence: TGTGCCAGCAGTGACTCGAATCAGGGGATTTCACCCCTCCACTTT. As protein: CASSDSNQGISPLHF.

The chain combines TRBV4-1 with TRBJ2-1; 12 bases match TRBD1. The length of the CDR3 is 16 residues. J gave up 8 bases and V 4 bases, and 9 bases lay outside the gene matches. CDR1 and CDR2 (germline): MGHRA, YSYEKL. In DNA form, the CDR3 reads TGCGCCAGCAGCCCCAGCGGGACAGGGGGCAGGGATGAGCAGTTCTTC. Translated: CASSPSGTGGRDEQFF.

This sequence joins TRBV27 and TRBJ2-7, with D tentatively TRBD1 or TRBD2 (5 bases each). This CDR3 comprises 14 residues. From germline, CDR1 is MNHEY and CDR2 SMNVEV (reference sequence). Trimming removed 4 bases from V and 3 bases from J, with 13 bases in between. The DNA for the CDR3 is TGTGCCAGCAGTTCGGGACCGAAGAACTACGAGCAGTACTTC. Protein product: CASSSGPKNYEQYF.

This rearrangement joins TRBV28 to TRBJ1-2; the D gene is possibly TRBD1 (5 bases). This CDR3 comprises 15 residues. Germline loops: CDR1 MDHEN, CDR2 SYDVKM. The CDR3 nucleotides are TGTGCGGTCTTCGGGGGGGATCTCTTAACTAATGGCTACACCTTC. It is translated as CAVFGGDLLTNGYTF.

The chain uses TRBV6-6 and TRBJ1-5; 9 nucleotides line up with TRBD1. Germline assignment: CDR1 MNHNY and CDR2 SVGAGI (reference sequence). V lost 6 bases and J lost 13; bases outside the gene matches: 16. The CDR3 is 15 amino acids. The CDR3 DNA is TGTGCCAGCAGAGGACAGGGGCACGATGTTGACAGACAGCATTTT. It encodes CASRGQGHDVDRQHF.

The CDR3, as DNA: TGTGCCAGCAGTGAAGATCGATGGGATACGCAGTATTTT. As protein: CASSEDRWDTQYF. This chain joins TRBV6-1 and TRBJ2-3; D ambiguous. Trimming removed 1 base from V and 6 bases from J, with 8 bases in between. The CDR3 length is 13 residues. Germline-derived CDR1 and CDR2 are MNHNS and SASEGT.

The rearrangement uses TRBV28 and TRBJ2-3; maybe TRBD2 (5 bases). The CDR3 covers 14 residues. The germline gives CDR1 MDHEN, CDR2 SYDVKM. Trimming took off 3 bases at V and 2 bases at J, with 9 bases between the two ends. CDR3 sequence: CASSFGKDTDTQYF. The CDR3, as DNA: TGTGCCAGCAGTTTCGGGAAGGACACAGATACGCAGTATTTT.

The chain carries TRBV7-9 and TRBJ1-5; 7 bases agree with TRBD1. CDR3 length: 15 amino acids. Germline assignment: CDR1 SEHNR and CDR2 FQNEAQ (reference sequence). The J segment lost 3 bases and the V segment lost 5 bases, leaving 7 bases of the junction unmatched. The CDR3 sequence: CASSAGTVSNQPQHF. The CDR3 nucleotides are TGTGCCAGCAGCGCCGGGACAGTGTCCAATCAGCCCCAGCATTTT.

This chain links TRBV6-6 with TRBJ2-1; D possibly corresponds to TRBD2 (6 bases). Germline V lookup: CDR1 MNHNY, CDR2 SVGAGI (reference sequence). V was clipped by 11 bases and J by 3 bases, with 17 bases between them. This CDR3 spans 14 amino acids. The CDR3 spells CALGGDSDYNEQFF. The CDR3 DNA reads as TGTGCCCTAGGAGGGGACTCCGACTACAATGAGCAGTTCTTC.

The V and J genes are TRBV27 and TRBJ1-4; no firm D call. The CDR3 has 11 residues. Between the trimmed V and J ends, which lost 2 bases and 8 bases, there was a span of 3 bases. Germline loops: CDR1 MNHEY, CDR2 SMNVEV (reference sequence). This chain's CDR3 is CASSLEEKLFF. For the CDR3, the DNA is TGTGCCAGCAGTTTAGAAGAAAAACTGTTTTTT.

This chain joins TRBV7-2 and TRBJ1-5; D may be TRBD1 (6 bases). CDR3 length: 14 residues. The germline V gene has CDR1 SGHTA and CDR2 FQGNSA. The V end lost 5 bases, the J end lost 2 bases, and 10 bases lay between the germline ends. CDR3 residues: CASSPRQGNQPQHF. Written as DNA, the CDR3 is TGTGCCAGCAGCCCCCGACAGGGCAATCAGCCCCAGCATTTT.

The CDR3 coding sequence is TGTGCCAGCAGTTTGGGGACTAGCGGTCCCACAGATACGCAGTATTTT. Protein: CASSLGTSGPTDTQYF. The chain employs TRBV27 and TRBJ2-3, with 11 nucleotides matching TRBD2. This CDR3 has 16 amino acids. Unmatched junction bases numbered 4, after V lost 3 bases and J lost 2 bases. From germline, CDR1 is MNHEY and CDR2 SMNVEV (reference sequence).

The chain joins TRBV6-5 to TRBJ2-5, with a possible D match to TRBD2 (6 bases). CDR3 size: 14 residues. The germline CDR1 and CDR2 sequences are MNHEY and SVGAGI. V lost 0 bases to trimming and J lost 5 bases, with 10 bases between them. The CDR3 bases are TGTGCCAGCAGTTACTCGGAGGGAAGGGAGACCCAGTACTTC. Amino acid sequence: CASSYSEGRETQYF.

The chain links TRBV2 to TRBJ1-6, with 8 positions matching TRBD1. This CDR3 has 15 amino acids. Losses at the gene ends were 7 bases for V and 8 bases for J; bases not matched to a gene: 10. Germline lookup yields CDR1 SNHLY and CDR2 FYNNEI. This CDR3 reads CASNVRDRRDSPLHF. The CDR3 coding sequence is TGTGCCAGCAATGTCCGGGACAGGAGGGATTCACCCCTCCACTTT.